This TCR beta chain was sequenced in a study of Tregs in tolerant kidney transplant recipients. Whole-study findings and limits: Validation in larger populations is needed because few patients were studied. This study did not directly address biological reproducibility. Expanding Tregs on activated donor B cells appeared to best identify donor-specific TCRbeta clones.

Unstimulated regulatory T cells (CD4+CD25+CD127-), CD4+CD25- non-regulatory cells, CD4 and CD8 cells were FACS-sorted from thawed PBMCs. With respect to this clone: The antigen remains unidentified.

Germline V gene sequence: CDR1 DFQATT, CDR2 SNEGSKA (reference sequence). Trimming took 6 bases from V and 9 from J, leaving 15 bases between them. The CDR3 is made up of 11 amino acids. This table comes from immunoSEQ multiplex PCR, and its TCRdb copy is limited to in-frame clones, with some not included. Altogether about 59,000 clones are present, approximately 82% being singletons, with the ten largest covering less than 5.5%. This rearrangement joins TRBV20-1 to TRBJ2-7; TRBD1 might be the D (6 bases). The origin of this receptor is a human donor in good health. The sequencing input was CD4+ T cells from blood. The CDR3 spells CSARTDIGQYF. The CDR3 DNA reads TGCAGTGCCAGGACAGACATTGGGCAGTACTTC.